This entry lists 30 T cell receptor beta chains sequenced from one sample in a study of blood T cell repertoires in COVID-19. The table came from immunoSEQ multiplex PCR; TCRdb's copy has only in-frame clones and leaves some out. The table lists a few hundred thousand clones, 89% of them singletons, with 11% in the top ten. Sequenced: peripheral blood. The receptors shown here come from a woman aged 25 to 39 with COVID-19, enrolled during active disease.

V gene TRBV11-3 combines with J gene TRBJ1-1; tentatively, D is TRBD1 (6 bases). V lost 5 bases, J lost 5 bases, and 12 bases lay in between. Germline CDR1 is SGHNT and CDR2 is YENEEA. The CDR3 consists of 13 residues. For the CDR3, the DNA is TGTGCCAGCAGCCTAACCGGACAGACTGAAGCTTTCTTT. It translates to CASSLTGQTEAFF.

This chain links TRBV7-2 with TRBJ1-2; tentatively, D is TRBD1 (5 bases). Trimming removed 5 bases at V and 4 bases at J, with 20 bases between. Germline CDR1 is SGHTA and CDR2 is FQGNSA. CDR3 length: 16 residues. CDR3 protein: CASSLPRGGVGYGYTF. CDR3 sequence (DNA): TGTGCCAGCAGCCTACCTCGGGGGGGGGTTGGCTATGGCTACACCTTC.

This clone turned up a few times. The chain recombines TRBV27 with TRBJ1-4, with TRBD1 matching 7 bases. Per germline, CDR1 MNHEY and CDR2 SMNVEV (reference sequence). The trim removed 3 bases at V and 8 bases at J, leaving 12 bases unmatched. The CDR3 is made up of 16 amino acids. The CDR3 spells CASSFGTTGLGEKLFF. In DNA, the CDR3 is TGTGCCAGCAGTTTTGGGACGACAGGGTTGGGGGAAAAACTGTTTTTT.

The CDR3 DNA is TGTGCCAGCAGCTTAGAGCATAAAGAAAAACTGTTTTTT. It encodes CASSLEHKEKLFF. V usage is TRBV7-9 and J usage is TRBJ1-4, with D hard to call. V gave up 1 base and J gave up 8 bases, with 8 bases separating them. Germline V CDR1 and CDR2: SEHNR, FQNEAQ (reference sequence). CDR3 length: 13 amino acids.

The chain carries TRBV19 and TRBJ2-3, with D possibly TRBD1 on 6 matching bases. This CDR3 has 13 amino acids. Trimming stripped 3 bases from V and 6 bases from J, with 10 bases between. The germline gives CDR1 LNHDA, CDR2 SQIVND (reference sequence). This chain's CDR3 is CASSIMRGDTQYF. Written as DNA, the CDR3 is TGTGCCAGTAGTATTATGAGGGGGGATACGCAGTATTTT.

The chain combines TRBV3-1 (or the pseudogene TRBV3-2) with TRBJ2-5, with D perhaps TRBD2 (5 bases). This CDR3 is built from 17 residues. Trimming stripped 1 base from V and 1 base from J, with 16 bases between. Germline-derived CDR1 and CDR2 are LGHDT and YNNKEL (reference sequence). The CDR3 coding sequence is TGTGCCAGCAGCCAAGCCCCCAGGCGGGTTGGCCAAGAGACCCAGTACTTC. Amino acid sequence: CASSQAPRRVGQETQYF.

The rearrangement links TRBV29-1 to TRBJ2-7; no clear D. CDR1 and CDR2 (germline): SQVTM, ANQGSEA. V shed 4 bases and J shed 5 bases, with 15 bases lying between them. The CDR3 is made up of 13 amino acids. CDR3 region: CSVVPLNGHEQYF. CDR3 nucleotides: TGCAGCGTTGTCCCTCTTAACGGTCACGAGCAGTACTTC.

This chain links TRBV7-4 with TRBJ1-3; D is unresolved. With 5 bases removed from V and 0 bases from J, the gap between germline ends came to 14 bases. CDR3 size: 16 residues. Germline CDR1 SGHVT, CDR2 SQSDAQ. CDR3 sequence (DNA): TGTGCCAGCAGCCCCCGCTGTGAGGACTCTGGAAACACCATATATTTT. Translated: CASSPRCEDSGNTIYF.

J is TRBJ1-6 and V is TRBV19, with D tentatively TRBD1 (6 bases). The germline V gene encodes CDR1 LNHDA and CDR2 SQIVND (reference sequence). The germline V and J ends were trimmed by 9 bases and 8 bases, with 17 bases remaining between them. The CDR3 sequence is 14 residues long. This CDR3 is CASQEVGTYSPLHF. CDR3 sequence (DNA): TGTGCCAGCCAAGAGGTGGGGACATATTCACCCCTCCACTTT.

The genes are TRBV6-4 and TRBJ1-3; D ambiguous. Trimming removed 4 bases at V and 2 bases at J, with 6 bases between. Germline V lookup: CDR1 MRHNA, CDR2 SNTAGT. This CDR3 region has 13 residues. CDR3: CASSAIPGNTIYF. Here the CDR3 DNA reads TGTGCCAGCAGTGCCATCCCTGGAAACACCATATATTTT.

The chain has TRBV6-5 and TRBJ1-3, with 7 bases lining up with TRBD1. This CDR3 has 14 residues. Germline CDR1 reads MNHEY; CDR2 reads SVGAGI. The V and J ends lost 4 bases and 4 bases, in that order; junction bases with no gene match: 4. The CDR3 region is CASSWGQLGNTIYF. The CDR3 DNA reads as TGTGCCAGCAGTTGGGGACAGTTAGGAAACACCATATATTTT.

The chain recombines TRBV6-5 with TRBJ2-1; TRBD1 might be the D (6 bases). Germline CDR1 is MNHEY and CDR2 is SVGAGI. V lost 6 bases, J lost 4 bases, and 10 bases lay in between. This CDR3 has 13 residues. The DNA for the CDR3 is TGTGCCAGCAGCTCTCAGGGGTACAATGAGCAGTTCTTC. Its protein product is CASSSQGYNEQFF.

The V and J genes are TRBV5-1 and TRBJ2-4; the D gene is possibly TRBD1 (6 bases). The CDR3 runs 15 residues. Trimming shortened V by 0 bases and J by 10 bases, and 17 bases separated the two germline ends. Germline V CDR1 and CDR2: SGHRS, YFSETQ. The CDR3 region has the DNA TGCGCCAGCAGCTTGGGGCAGGGGATCTTAAAGATTCAGTACTTC. Amino acid sequence: CASSLGQGILKIQYF.

The chain links TRBV7-8 to TRBJ2-7; 9 bases agree with TRBD1. Germline trimming cut 1 base from V and 0 bases from J; bases unmatched to any gene: 10. Germline V gene lookup returns CDR1 SGHVS and CDR2 FQNEAQ. The CDR3 spans 18 residues. This chain's CDR3 is CASSLELSGTGISYEQYF. The CDR3 nucleotides are TGTGCCAGCAGCTTAGAGTTATCTGGGACAGGGATCTCCTACGAGCAGTACTTC.

The gene calls are TRBV5-4 and TRBJ1-6; possible D gene TRBD1, 5 bases. The V and J ends lost 7 bases and 2 bases respectively, with 7 bases between them. The CDR3 is 13 amino acids. CDR1 is SGHNT and CDR2 is YYREEE in the germline V gene (reference sequence). Here the CDR3 reads CASQGPYNSPLHF. The DNA of the CDR3 is TGTGCCAGCCAGGGCCCCTATAATTCACCCCTCCACTTT.

Details on this clone: Other DNA sequences of this sample code for an identical CDR3. The chain employs TRBV10-2 and TRBJ2-5; 12 bases match TRBD2. Germline-derived CDR1 and CDR2 are WSHSY and SAAADI. After removal of 3 bases from V and 2 bases from J, the junction contained 1 base not matched to a gene. The CDR3 runs to 15 residues. The CDR3 DNA is TGCGCCAGCAGTGACCTAGCGGGGGGGCAAGAGACCCAGTACTTC. This translates into CASSDLAGGQETQYF.

The J gene is TRBJ1-2, the V gene TRBV30, with D possibly TRBD1 on 5 matching bases. Germline V gene lookup returns CDR1 GTSNPN and CDR2 SVGIG (reference sequence). V was pared by 0 bases and J by 3 bases, with 17 bases between. The CDR3 is 16 residues long. As DNA, the CDR3 is TGTGCCTGGAGTGTACCCCGTTTGGGGCCACACTATGGCTACACCTTC. Translated, it gives CAWSVPRLGPHYGYTF.

The chain has TRBV11-2 and TRBJ2-1, with 10 bases that match TRBD2. Germline trimming cut 2 bases from V and 7 bases from J; bases unmatched to any gene: 14. This CDR3 is 18 amino acids long. Germline CDR1 SGHAT, CDR2 FQNNGV. The CDR3 loop is CASSLTSSGGASRNEQFF. The CDR3 DNA sequence: TGTGCCAGCAGCTTAACCAGCAGCGGGGGGGCCTCGAGGAATGAGCAGTTCTTC.

CDR3 in amino acids: CASSLSGAPTYEQYF. The CDR3 nucleotides read TGTGCCAGCAGTTTATCGGGGGCCCCGACCTACGAGCAGTACTTC. The chain has TRBV27 and TRBJ2-7; a possible D gene is TRBD1 (6 bases). The CDR3 extends over 15 amino acids. The germline V gene encodes CDR1 MNHEY and CDR2 SMNVEV (reference sequence). Trimming left V 0 bases short and J 2 bases short, with 11 bases between.

The V and J genes are TRBV6-5 and TRBJ1-2, with 10 bases that match TRBD1. CDR1 and CDR2 (germline): MNHEY, SVGAGI. The V and J ends lost 6 bases and 8 bases, in that order; junction bases with no gene match: 6. The CDR3 has 13 residues. CDR3 residues: CASSFDRGRGYTF. Written as DNA, the CDR3 is TGTGCCAGCAGCTTCGACAGGGGGCGCGGCTACACCTTC.

V gene TRBV5-1 combines with J gene TRBJ2-3; 10 bases match TRBD2. The V segment lost 6 bases and the J segment 5 bases; nucleotides outside the gene matches: 6. Germline CDR1 and CDR2: SGHRS and YFSETQ. This CDR3 has 14 residues. CDR3 sequence: CASMSGGAEDTQYF. CDR3 bases: TGCGCCAGCATGAGCGGGGGGGCGGAAGATACGCAGTATTTT.

The rearrangement uses TRBV27 and TRBJ2-7; D may be TRBD1 (5 bases). The CDR3 runs to 14 residues. Trimming cost V 6 bases and J 1 base, with 13 bases left between them. Looked up from germline, CDR1 is MNHEY and CDR2 is SMNVEV (reference sequence). The CDR3 loop reads CASSIGVGSYEQYF. The CDR3 DNA reads TGTGCCAGCAGCATAGGGGTGGGGTCCTACGAGCAGTACTTC.

The V gene is TRBV19, the J gene TRBJ2-3; weak D call: TRBD2 (7 bases). Trimming stripped 7 bases from V and 2 bases from J, with 13 bases between. From germline, CDR1 is LNHDA and CDR2 SQIVND (reference sequence). The CDR3 has 14 amino acids. CDR3 sequence (DNA): TGTGCCAGTACCGAGGGGGGGCTCACAGATACGCAGTATTTT. This sequence encodes CASTEGGLTDTQYF.

V is TRBV5-6 and J is TRBJ1-2; D is possibly TRBD1 (5 bases). V was pared by 2 bases and J by 5 bases, with 10 bases between. Germline V gives CDR1 SGHDT, CDR2 YYEEEE. The CDR3 has 13 amino acids. This chain's CDR3 is CASSFRGVYGYTF. The CDR3 DNA is TGTGCCAGCAGCTTCCGGGGGGTATATGGCTACACCTTC.

The rearrangement links TRBV5-6 to TRBJ2-2; D gene ambiguous. Trimming took 4 bases from V and 1 from J, leaving 8 bases between them. Germline CDR1 is SGHDT and CDR2 is YYEEEE. The length of the CDR3 is 14 residues. The CDR3 spells CASSPRGNTGELFF. The CDR3 nucleotides are TGTGCCAGCAGCCCCCGCGGGAACACCGGGGAGCTGTTTTTT.

V and J are TRBV6-4 and TRBJ1-1; 8 nucleotides agree with TRBD1. Per the germline V gene, CDR1 is MRHNA and CDR2 is SNTAGT. This CDR3 contains 16 residues. J lost 0 bases, V lost 6 bases, and 9 bases had no gene match. The CDR3 region has the DNA TGTGCCAGCAGCCGGACAGGGAACCCTATGAACACTGAAGCTTTCTTT. It is translated as CASSRTGNPMNTEAFF.

The CDR3 DNA follows: TGCAGCGGCGGGGCCGGCTCCTATGGCTACACCTTC. Residues: CSGGAGSYGYTF. The rearrangement joins TRBV29-1 to TRBJ1-2, with D possibly TRBD1 on 5 matching bases. The V end was cut by 7 bases, the J end by 4 bases, with 13 bases between. The CDR3 is 12 residues long. Germline CDR1 reads SQVTM; CDR2 reads ANQGSEA. Drawing the rest from reference TRBV29-1 and TRBJ1-2, the complete variable domain is SAVISQKPSRDICQRGTSLTIQCQVDSQVTMMFWYRQQPGQSLTLIATANQGSEATYESGFVIDKFPISRPNLTFSTLTVSNMSPEDSSIYLCSGGAGSYGYTFGSGTRLTVV.

The chain has TRBV5-8 and TRBJ2-7, with D unresolved. CDR1 is SGHTS and CDR2 is YDEGEE in the germline V gene. CDR3 length: 13 residues. Trimming shortened V by 1 base and J by 0 bases, and 5 bases separated the two germline ends. The CDR3 loop is CASSLPRSYEQYF. CDR3 bases: TGTGCCAGCAGCTTGCCCCGCTCCTACGAGCAGTACTTC. The full variable domain, rest sourced from reference TRBV5-8 and TRBJ2-7, is EAGVTQSPTHLIKTRGQQATLRCSPISGHTSVYWYQQALGLGLQFLLWYDEGEERNRGNFPPRFSGRQFPNYSSELNVNALELEDSALYLCASSLPRSYEQYFGPGTRLTVT.

The chain employs TRBV18 and TRBJ2-1; D might be TRBD2 (6 bases). The CDR3 is 14 residues long. The germline CDR1 and CDR2 sequences are KGHSH and LQKENI. V lost 4 bases and J lost 8, with 15 bases in between. CDR3 protein: CASSRPMGGYEQFF. CDR3 bases: TGTGCCAGCTCACGCCCGATGGGGGGATATGAGCAGTTCTTC. The whole variable domain, filled in from reference TRBV18 and TRBJ2-1, reads NAGVMQNPRHLVRRRGQEARLRCSPMKGHSHVYWYRQLPEEGLKFMVYLQKENIIDESGMPKERFSAEFPKEGPSILRIQQVVRGDSAAYFCASSRPMGGYEQFFGPGTRLTVL.

The gene calls are TRBV19 and TRBJ1-1; 8 bases match TRBD1. The CDR3 runs to 15 residues. From germline, CDR1 is LNHDA and CDR2 SQIVND (reference sequence). V was pared by 5 bases and J by 10 bases, with 15 bases of the junction left unmatched. CDR3: CASSLWASGQEGAFF. CDR3 bases: TGTGCCAGTAGTCTCTGGGCCTCGGGACAGGAAGGAGCTTTCTTT.